The next 19 T cell receptor beta chains were all read from a single sample in a study of blood T cell repertoires in COVID-19. Clones were sequenced by immunoSEQ multiplex PCR, and TCRdb holds only the in-frame ones, with some missing. The data hold hundreds of thousands of clones, with 82% observed a single time. The sequenced material came from peripheral blood. The source of these receptors is a woman of 80 years or more with acute or convalescent COVID-19.

This chain links TRBV28 with TRBJ1-2; TRBD1 matches 8 bases. V dropped 3 bases and J dropped 5; count of bases not matched to a gene: 5. Germline assignment: CDR1 MDHEN and CDR2 SYDVKM. The CDR3 is 14 amino acids. This chain's CDR3 is CASSFTGGVYGYTF. CDR3 DNA: TGTGCCAGCAGTTTTACAGGGGGTGTATATGGCTACACCTTC.

The DNA for the CDR3 is TGTGCCAGCAGCGCCCTTGGCGAAAAACTGTTTTTT. Translated, it gives CASSALGEKLFF. The J gene is TRBJ1-4, the V gene TRBV28; D gene unclear. The CDR3 is made up of 12 amino acids. V lost 6 bases and J lost 8, with 10 bases in between. CDR1 MDHEN and CDR2 SYDVKM come from the germline V gene.

On this clone: Other DNA sequences within the sample encode an identical CDR3. The V call is TRBV12-3 or TRBV12-4, the J call TRBJ1-1, with no clear D. The V gene lost 3 bases and the J gene lost 2 bases, with 7 bases spanning the gap. This CDR3 contains 13 residues. The CDR3 region has the DNA TGTGCCAGCAGTTTGGGAGTTAACACTGAAGCTTTCTTT. It codes for CASSLGVNTEAFF.

This chain uses TRBV28 with TRBJ2-1; 7 bases align to TRBD2. CDR3 length equals 15 residues. J gave up 7 bases and V 8 bases, and 14 bases lay outside the gene matches. The germline gives CDR1 MDHEN, CDR2 SYDVKM. The CDR3 sequence is CASLPSSGAGNEQFF. CDR3 bases: TGTGCCAGCCTCCCTTCAAGCGGGGCGGGGAATGAGCAGTTCTTC. Drawing the rest from reference TRBV28 and TRBJ2-1, the complete variable domain is DVKVTQSSRYLVKRTGEKVFLECVQDMDHENMFWYRQDPGLGLRLIYFSYDVKMKEKGDIPEGYSVSREKKERFSLILESASTNQTSMYLCASLPSSGAGNEQFFGPGTRLTVL.

This clone occurred once. The rearrangement uses TRBV7-6 and TRBJ1-5; D unresolved. V gave up 0 bases and J gave up 3 bases, with 9 bases separating them. CDR1 and CDR2 (germline): SGHVS, FNYEAQ. The CDR3 is 15 residues long. CDR3 sequence reads: CASSLALGLNQPQHF. As DNA, the CDR3 is TGTGCCAGCAGCTTAGCGCTAGGACTCAATCAGCCCCAGCATTTT.

This chain connects TRBV2 to TRBJ1-3; D might be TRBD1 (5 bases). The CDR3 is 12 amino acids. V was trimmed by 2 bases and J by 8 bases, leaving 7 bases between them. The V gene's germline CDR1 is SNHLY and CDR2 FYNNEI. CDR3 in DNA: TGTGCCAGCAGTGAACGACAGTACACCATATATTTT. This encodes CASSERQYTIYF.

This chain connects TRBV5-4 to TRBJ2-7, with a possible D match to TRBD1 (6 bases). CDR1 is SGHNT and CDR2 is YYREEE in the germline V gene (reference sequence). Deletions cut 3 bases from V and 6 bases from J, with 13 bases between. The CDR3 totals 13 residues. The CDR3 DNA follows: TGTGCCAGCAGCTCCCAACTAGGGGGCGAGCAGTACTTC. This sequence encodes CASSSQLGGEQYF.

The sample holds one count of this clone. The chain employs TRBV6-5 and TRBJ1-1; a weak D match, TRBD1 (6 bases). CDR3 length equals 16 residues. The germline V gene has CDR1 MNHEY and CDR2 SVGAGI. The ends were cut back, 4 bases at V and 0 bases at J, with 15 bases in the middle. The CDR3 region is CASSLQRTAMNTEAFF. CDR3 in DNA: TGTGCCAGCAGTTTACAACGGACAGCAATGAACACTGAAGCTTTCTTT.

The gene calls are TRBV7-2 and TRBJ2-1, with TRBD2 matching 11 bases. The CDR3 sequence is 14 residues long. Germline CDR1 SGHTA, CDR2 FQGNSA. Unmatched junction bases numbered 0, after V lost 3 bases and J lost 5 bases. The CDR3 spells CASSLTSGDNEQFF. CDR3 coding DNA: TGTGCCAGCAGCTTGACTAGCGGGGACAATGAGCAGTTCTTC.

The rearrangement links TRBV9 to TRBJ1-2, with TRBD1 matching over 10 bases. Per germline, CDR1 SGDLS and CDR2 YYNGEE. The CDR3 runs to 15 residues. Trimming at V came to 0 bases and at J to 2 bases, leaving 1 base not matched to a gene. CDR3 amino acids: CASSVGQGANYGYTF. The CDR3 bases are TGTGCCAGCAGCGTAGGACAGGGGGCAAACTATGGCTACACCTTC.

This rearrangement joins TRBV19 to TRBJ1-6; 9 bases are a match to TRBD1. V lost 2 bases to trimming and J lost 9 bases; unmatched junction nucleotides: 5. Germline V CDR1 and CDR2: LNHDA, SQIVND (reference sequence). The CDR3 is made up of 15 amino acids. CDR3 sequence reads: CASSINTGGVSPLHF. CDR3 DNA: TGTGCCAGTAGTATAAATACAGGGGGCGTTTCACCCCTCCACTTT. Filled out from reference TRBV19 and TRBJ1-6, the complete variable domain reads DGGITQSPKYLFRKEGQNVTLSCEQNLNHDAMYWYRQDPGQGLRLIYYSQIVNDFQKGDIAEGYSVSREKKESFPLTVTSAQKNPTAFYLCASSINTGGVSPLHFGNGTRLTVT.

The chain has TRBV15 and TRBJ2-2; D might be TRBD1 (6 bases). The CDR3 is 20 amino acids. In germline, CDR1 is LNHNV, CDR2 YYDKDF (reference sequence). V shed 0 bases and J shed 1 base, with 21 bases lying between them. In DNA, the CDR3 is TGTGCCACCAGCAGAGATTTTACCAGGGGCGCGTCCAGGAACACCGGGGAGCTGTTTTTT. Amino acids: CATSRDFTRGASRNTGELFF.

The table lists this clone with a count of one. The rearrangement joins TRBV6-5 to TRBJ1-1, with 8 bases lining up with TRBD1. The length of the CDR3 is 14 residues. With 3 bases clipped from V and 7 bases from J, the junction kept 7 bases outside the gene matches. From germline, CDR1 is MNHEY and CDR2 SVGAGI. The chain's CDR3 is CASSYSDRAFEAFF. For the CDR3, the DNA is TGTGCCAGCAGTTATTCGGACAGGGCTTTTGAAGCTTTCTTT.

Turning to this clone: The same CDR3 is also encoded by other DNA sequences in this sample. The CDR3 DNA is TGTGCCAGCAGGGTGCAGGGCCTGAACACTGAAGCTTTCTTT. Translated, it gives CASRVQGLNTEAFF. The chain combines TRBV27 with TRBJ1-1; D perhaps matches TRBD1 (5 bases). The V end lost 6 bases, the J end lost 0 bases, and 11 bases lay between the germline ends. This CDR3 region has 14 residues. Germline V gene data show CDR1 as MNHEY and CDR2 as SMNVEV (reference sequence).

The V call is TRBV25-1, the J call TRBJ2-1; 12 nucleotides match TRBD2. The V gene's germline CDR1 is MGHDK and CDR2 SYGVNS. This CDR3 is 16 amino acids long. V was pared by 3 bases and J by 9 bases, with 9 bases of the junction left unmatched. The CDR3: CASSDPASGGAFEQFF. Here the CDR3 DNA reads TGTGCCAGCAGTGACCCAGCTAGCGGGGGGGCCTTTGAGCAGTTCTTC.

This chain joins TRBV6-2 or TRBV6-3 and TRBJ1-1; D may be TRBD1 (5 bases). CDR1 is MNHEY, CDR2 SVGEGT, per germline. The CDR3 consists of 14 residues. V gave up 4 bases and J gave up 4 bases, with 13 bases separating them. Here the CDR3 DNA reads TGTGCCAGCAGTTTAGCCGGCGGGGGCACTGAAGCTTTCTTT. This codes for CASSLAGGGTEAFF.

J is TRBJ1-6 and V is TRBV27, with 9 bases matching TRBD1. The germline V gene encodes CDR1 MNHEY and CDR2 SMNVEV (reference sequence). This CDR3 has 18 amino acids. V lost 3 bases and J lost 7; bases outside the gene matches: 13. The chain's CDR3 is CASSLYRLRDRGNSPLHF. The CDR3 bases are TGTGCCAGCAGTTTGTATCGCCTGCGAGACAGGGGGAATTCACCCCTCCACTTT.

The chain couples TRBV5-1 to TRBJ1-1, with 7 bases aligning to TRBD1. CDR1 is SGHRS and CDR2 is YFSETQ in the germline V gene. This CDR3 is 16 amino acids long. After removal of 4 bases from V and 0 bases from J, the junction contained 9 bases not matched to a gene. The CDR3, as DNA: TGCGCCAGCAGCAGAATGGGACAGATCATGAACACTGAAGCTTTCTTT. It encodes CASSRMGQIMNTEAFF.

The CDR3 DNA reads TGTGCCAGCAGTTACAGTTCCGGGACAGTCCCCAACAGGGTCCTGACTTTC. Translation gives CASSYSSGTVPNRVLTF. V and J are TRBV6-2 or TRBV6-3 and TRBJ2-6; TRBD1 matches 7 bases. The CDR3 runs to 17 residues. Germline V gene sequence: CDR1 MNHEY, CDR2 SVGEGT. The J segment lost 13 bases and the V segment lost 2 bases, leaving 17 bases of the junction unmatched.